One sample yielded the 8 T cell receptor beta chains listed below, sequenced in a study of T-cell reconstitution after alpha-beta-depleted transplantation in children. During its preparation, the TCRbeta library received unique molecular identifiers. MiXCR, applied by TCRdb to the PCR reads, yields one record per CDR3 protein. Among 420,000 or so distinct CDR3 sequences listed, approximately 11% were seen once. This sample comprised PBMCs from the stem cell graft donor, obtained from the stem cell graft. The receptor source for this set is a human donor who donated a stem cell graft to a child with acute myeloid leukemia.

The V gene is TRBV7-6, the J gene TRBJ2-5; maybe TRBD1 (6 bases). The germline V gene has CDR1 SGHVS and CDR2 FNYEAQ. The ends were cut back, 5 bases at V and 5 bases at J, with 21 bases in the middle. The CDR3 contains 16 residues. In nucleotides, the CDR3 is TGTGCCAGCAGCCCAAGACAGGCCGGCGTGGGCGAGACCCAGTACTTC. Protein: CASSPRQAGVGETQYF.

As to this clonotype: A much larger clone is a single base away; this may be a read error. The J gene is TRBJ1-2, the V gene TRBV12-3 or TRBV12-4; the D is unclear. The CDR3 is made up of 13 amino acids. The CDR3 DNA reads TGTGTCAGCAGCCCTGGCAGTGGCTATGGCTACACCTTC. Encoded protein: CVSSPGSGYGYTF.

The chain links TRBV5-1 to TRBJ1-1; weak D call: TRBD1 (6 bases). The V and J ends lost 2 bases and 1 base respectively, with 12 bases between them. The CDR3 is 15 residues long. CDR1 is SGHRS and CDR2 is YFSETQ in the germline V gene. This CDR3 is CASSLYRVENTEAFF. As DNA, the CDR3 is TGCGCCAGCAGCTTATACAGGGTGGAGAACACTGAAGCTTTCTTT. Variable domain in full (rest from reference TRBV5-1 and TRBJ1-1): KAGVTQTPRYLIKTRGQQVTLSCSPISGHRSVSWYQQTPGQGLQFLFEYFSETQRNKGNFPGRFSGRQFSNSRSEMNVSTLELGDSALYLCASSLYRVENTEAFFGQGTRLTVV.

This clonotype occurred a few times. The genes are TRBV7-8 and TRBJ2-4; tentative D call: TRBD2 (6 bases). V lost 5 bases and J 8 bases, leaving 16 bases between the germline ends. The CDR3 contains 14 residues. Germline-derived CDR1 and CDR2 are SGHVS and FQNEAQ. CDR3: CASSTRTIGDIQYF. In nucleotides, the CDR3 is TGTGCCAGCAGCACCCGGACTATTGGGGACATTCAGTACTTC. The full variable domain, completed using reference TRBV7-8 and TRBJ2-4, is GAGVSQSPRYKVAKRGQDVALRCDPISGHVSLFWYQQALGQGPEFLTYFQNEAQLDKSGLPSDRFFAERPEGSVSTLKIQRTQQEDSAVYLCASSTRTIGDIQYFGAGTRLSVL.

This clonotype was counted a few times. This chain connects TRBV20-1 to TRBJ2-1; weak D call: TRBD2 (6 bases). Trimming removed 8 bases from V and 2 bases from J, with 13 bases in between. The V gene's germline CDR1 is DFQATT and CDR2 SNEGSKA (reference sequence). This CDR3 has 13 residues. The CDR3 sequence: CSFKDYPYNEQFF. The CDR3 DNA sequence: TGCAGTTTTAAGGACTACCCCTACAATGAGCAGTTCTTC.

There are a few counts of this clonotype. This sequence joins TRBV20-1 and TRBJ1-2; D uncertain. The CDR3 contains 12 residues. With 2 bases removed from V and 6 bases from J, the gap between germline ends came to 10 bases. In germline, CDR1 is DFQATT, CDR2 SNEGSKA (reference sequence). The CDR3 sequence: CSARRQNDGYTF. For the CDR3, the DNA is TGCAGTGCTAGAAGACAAAATGATGGCTACACCTTC.

The sample holds many counts of this clonotype. The gene calls are TRBV9 and TRBJ2-3; TRBD2 aligns across 16 bases. Germline trimming cut 2 bases from V and 1 base from J; bases unmatched to any gene: 7. Germline values: CDR1 SGDLS, CDR2 YYNGEE. This CDR3 has 19 amino acids. CDR3 loop: CASSVQGLAGGLGTDTQYF. DNA for the CDR3: TGTGCCAGCAGCGTCCAGGGACTAGCGGGAGGGCTTGGCACAGATACGCAGTATTTT.

The chain employs TRBV20-1 and TRBJ1-5; 8 bases match TRBD1. CDR1 DFQATT and CDR2 SNEGSKA come from the germline V gene (reference sequence). The CDR3 extends over 15 amino acids. Trimming cost V 0 bases and J 7 bases; bases outside gene matches: 8. The chain's CDR3 is CSARDRAGGEQPQHF. For the CDR3, the DNA is TGCAGTGCTAGAGATAGGGCAGGGGGCGAGCAGCCCCAGCATTTT.